Reported below is one T cell receptor beta chain. Its antigen is unknown. The data were taken from a study of cytomegalovirus exposure and HLA in healthy donors. Overall study: A prior analysis found 100 million to 140 million unique TCR beta sequences from approximately 200 million T cells. Overall study findings and caveats: While the bulk of TCR sequences proved rare, some public TCRs turned up in many donors. Common viral pathogens were later found to be apparently linked to several of the most significant clusters.

Germline CDR1 LNHDA, CDR2 SQIVND (reference sequence). CDR3 size: 14 residues. Trimming stripped 6 bases from V and 4 bases from J, with 13 bases between. 13 Jbeta primers and 60 Vbeta primers were used for the PCR. Profiled with immunoSEQ multiplex PCR; TCRdb holds only in-frame clones, not every one. The sample contains under 200,000 clones, 75% to 85% of which appear only once. The sequence was obtained from a woman aged 18-29 years in good health and CMV-seronegative. This chain links TRBV19 with TRBJ1-5, with D tentatively TRBD1 (5 bases). Material for sequencing was PBMCs. CDR3 in DNA: TGTGCCAGTAGGTTCCAGGGATGGAATCAGCCCCAGCATTTT. Translation: CASRFQGWNQPQHF.